Following are 20 T cell receptor beta chains from one sample sequenced in a study of blood T cell repertoires in COVID-19. Assay used: immunoSEQ multiplex PCR; TCRdb lists only in-frame clones, some missing. The sample consists of about 95,000 clones, roughly 89% of them appearing once. Sample: peripheral blood. The receptor set was obtained from a woman aged 70-85 years with acute or convalescent COVID-19.

The J gene is TRBJ2-1, the V gene TRBV5-6; 9 bases map to TRBD2. The CDR3 has 16 residues. From germline, CDR1 is SGHDT and CDR2 YYEEEE. With 4 bases clipped from V and 6 bases from J, the junction kept 11 bases outside the gene matches. The CDR3 region has the DNA TGTGCCAGCAGCCCGCGGCTAGCGGGACGTACCAATGAGCAGTTCTTC. Its translation: CASSPRLAGRTNEQFF.

This clone was seen only once. The rearrangement links TRBV4-1 to TRBJ1-2; 8 bases map to TRBD1. The CDR3 sequence is 17 residues long. V trimming: 3 bases; J trimming: 8 bases; junction bases outside the gene matches: 17. Germline V gene data show CDR1 as MGHRA and CDR2 as YSYEKL. CDR3 coding DNA: TGCGCCAGCAGCCAGGGACTCCAGGGGGCGCTTATTGGGGGCTACACCTTC. It codes for CASSQGLQGALIGGYTF.

The V call is TRBV28, the J call TRBJ1-5; D remains unclear. Trimming cost V 4 bases and J 6 bases, with 13 bases left between them. The CDR3 length is 14 residues. Germline V gene data show CDR1 as MDHEN and CDR2 as SYDVKM. The CDR3 coding sequence is TGTGCCAGCAGTTCTACGATTCAATCTCAGCCCCAGCATTTT. Its protein is CASSSTIQSQPQHF.

This chain links TRBV5-1 with TRBJ2-5; a possible D gene is TRBD1 (7 bases). Germline V gene sequence: CDR1 SGHRS, CDR2 YFSETQ. With 4 bases removed from V and 2 bases from J, the gap between germline ends came to 12 bases. The CDR3 length is 14 residues. The CDR3 sequence: CASSAGQPQETQYF. The CDR3 DNA reads as TGCGCCAGCAGCGCGGGACAGCCTCAAGAGACCCAGTACTTC.

The rearrangement joins TRBV18 to TRBJ2-1; 8 bases align to TRBD1. Germline V lookup: CDR1 KGHSH, CDR2 LQKENI. There are 14 residues in the CDR3. With V trimmed by 5 bases and J by 2 bases, 2 bases remained unmatched. CDR3 DNA: TGTGCCAGCTCATCGGACAGGGCCTACAATGAGCAGTTCTTC. It is translated as CASSSDRAYNEQFF.

This sequence joins TRBV5-6 and TRBJ1-5, with 9 nucleotides matching TRBD1. V trimming: 2 bases; J trimming: 6 bases; junction bases outside the gene matches: 6. This CDR3 has 15 residues. Germline V gene lookup returns CDR1 SGHDT and CDR2 YYEEEE. The CDR3 nucleotides are TGTGCCAGCAGCTTAAGGACAGGGGTGGGTCAGCCCCAGCATTTT. Its protein is CASSLRTGVGQPQHF.

The V gene is TRBV30, the J gene TRBJ1-1, with no clear D. V was cut by 2 bases and J by 7 bases, with 5 bases left in between. The CDR3 runs to 10 residues. Germline CDR1 and CDR2: GTSNPN and SVGIG (reference sequence). The CDR3 nucleotides are TGTGCCTGGAGTCGGGTTGAAGCTTTCTTT. It is translated as CAWSRVEAFF.

The V and J genes are TRBV29-1 and TRBJ2-7, with D tentatively TRBD1 (6 bases). The CDR3 spans 15 residues. With 0 bases removed from V and 5 bases from J, the gap between germline ends came to 17 bases. The germline gives CDR1 SQVTM, CDR2 ANQGSEA. The CDR3 loop is CSVEDRTGKGHEQYF. In nucleotides, the CDR3 is TGCAGCGTTGAAGATAGAACAGGGAAAGGACACGAGCAGTACTTC.

This chain uses TRBV3-1 (or the pseudogene TRBV3-2) with TRBJ2-1; TRBD2 matches 14 bases. There are 20 residues in the CDR3. Germline-derived CDR1 and CDR2 are LGHDT and YNNKEL (reference sequence). With V trimmed by 9 bases and J by 1 base, 17 bases remained unmatched. This CDR3 is CASAGRLAGGSRSSYNEQFF. In DNA, the CDR3 is TGTGCCAGTGCAGGGAGACTAGCGGGAGGGTCCCGAAGTTCCTACAATGAGCAGTTCTTC.

The chain is built from TRBV28 and TRBJ1-5; 10 bases are a match to TRBD1. There are 15 residues in the CDR3. V shed 1 base and J 5 bases; nucleotides not matched to a gene: 2. The V gene's germline CDR1 is MDHEN and CDR2 SYDVKM. CDR3: CASSLSGQGYQPQHF. The CDR3 DNA follows: TGTGCCAGCAGTTTATCGGGACAGGGGTATCAGCCCCAGCATTTT.

The V and J genes are TRBV4-1 and TRBJ2-7, with 9 positions matching TRBD2. With 0 bases clipped from V and 4 bases from J, the junction kept 7 bases outside the gene matches. Germline CDR1 reads MGHRA; CDR2 reads YSYEKL. The CDR3 covers 16 residues. CDR3 in amino acids: CASSQDVAGDRYEQYF. In nucleotides, the CDR3 is TGCGCCAGCAGCCAAGATGTAGCGGGAGATAGATACGAGCAGTACTTC.

V usage is TRBV28 and J usage is TRBJ2-1, with TRBD2 identical over 14 bases. This CDR3 region has 18 residues. Germline assignment: CDR1 MDHEN and CDR2 SYDVKM. J lost 9 bases, V lost 5 bases, and 15 bases had no gene match. The CDR3 DNA sequence: TGTGCCAGCAGTGACTTAGGTTTACGGACTAGCGGGGGGAGTGAGCAGTTCTTC. Encoded protein: CASSDLGLRTSGGSEQFF.

The rearrangement joins TRBV15 to TRBJ2-5, with D possibly matching TRBD1 (5 bases). V was pared by 0 bases and J by 2 bases, with 25 bases between. The germline gives CDR1 LNHNV, CDR2 YYDKDF (reference sequence). The CDR3 consists of 20 residues. The DNA of the CDR3 is TGTGCCACCAGCAGAGATCAGGCGTGGGTGATAGGGAAGGGGCAAGAGACCCAGTACTTC. Its translation: CATSRDQAWVIGKGQETQYF. Combining the CDR3 with reference TRBV15 and TRBJ2-5 gives the whole variable domain DAMVIQNPRYQVTQFGKPVTLSCSQTLNHNVMYWYQQKSSQAPKLLFHYYDKDFNNEADTPDNFQSRRPNTSFCFLDIRSPGLGDTAMYLCATSRDQAWVIGKGQETQYFGPGTRLLVL.

The V call is TRBV6-5, the J call TRBJ1-1; TRBD1 is a possible D gene (5 bases). The V gene lost 8 bases and the J gene lost 7 bases, with 8 bases spanning the gap. This CDR3 has 10 amino acids. Germline CDR1 and CDR2: MNHEY and SVGAGI. CDR3 sequence reads: CASGQGEAFF. CDR3 nucleotide sequence: TGTGCCAGCGGCCAGGGTGAAGCTTTCTTT.

The chain couples TRBV9 to TRBJ2-1; maybe TRBD2 (5 bases). Germline lookup yields CDR1 SGDLS and CDR2 YYNGEE. The CDR3 loop spans 15 amino acids. Trimming took 1 base from V and 0 from J, leaving 8 bases between them. The chain's CDR3 is CASSVTSNSYNEQFF. DNA of the CDR3: TGTGCCAGCAGCGTAACTAGTAACTCCTACAATGAGCAGTTCTTC.

The chain combines TRBV5-1 with TRBJ2-3; TRBD2 aligns across 13 bases. CDR1 and CDR2 from the germline V gene are SGHRS and YFSETQ. Trimming cost V 4 bases and J 6 bases; bases outside gene matches: 8. CDR3 length equals 16 residues. CDR3 in DNA: TGCGCCAGCAGCGGTACTAGCGGGGGGGCCAGTGATACGCAGTATTTT. Its protein product is CASSGTSGGASDTQYF. The variable domain in full, completed from reference TRBV5-1 and TRBJ2-3, reads KAGVTQTPRYLIKTRGQQVTLSCSPISGHRSVSWYQQTPGQGLQFLFEYFSETQRNKGNFPGRFSGRQFSNSRSEMNVSTLELGDSALYLCASSGTSGGASDTQYFGPGTRLTVL.

This rearrangement joins TRBV5-1 to TRBJ2-7, with 12 bases that match TRBD2. V shed 3 bases, J shed 0 bases, and the junction held 1 base outside the gene matches. This CDR3 is 15 amino acids long. The germline gives CDR1 SGHRS, CDR2 YFSETQ. In nucleotides, the CDR3 is TGCGCCAGCAGCTCGACTAGCGGGGGCTCCTACGAGCAGTACTTC. As protein: CASSSTSGGSYEQYF.

The chain joins TRBV7-9 to TRBJ1-2, with D perhaps matching TRBD1 (5 bases). CDR1 and CDR2 (germline): SEHNR, FQNEAQ (reference sequence). Deletions cut 5 bases from V and 4 bases from J, with 8 bases between. CDR3 length: 12 amino acids. The CDR3 reads CASSPGLYGYTF. In nucleotides, the CDR3 is TGTGCCAGCAGCCCAGGGCTCTATGGCTACACCTTC.

This rearrangement joins TRBV12-3 or TRBV12-4 to TRBJ1-1; no clear D gene. The CDR3 totals 13 residues. Trimming cost V 7 bases and J 4 bases, with 13 bases left between them. The CDR3 nucleotides are TGTGCCAGCACCCTCCCAGGCTCCACTGAAGCTTTCTTT. Encoded protein: CASTLPGSTEAFF.

This clone was seen once. The chain couples TRBV13 to TRBJ1-4; D not certain. Germline V lookup: CDR1 PRHDT, CDR2 FYEKMQ (reference sequence). This CDR3 is 15 amino acids long. Between the trimmed V and J ends, which lost 5 bases and 5 bases, there was a span of 15 bases. The CDR3 DNA follows: TGTGCCAGCAGCCGCCGGCAGGCCCCCAATGAAAAACTGTTTTTT. Its translation: CASSRRQAPNEKLFF.